This T cell receptor beta chain was identified in a study of blood T cell repertoires in COVID-19. About the research overall: Some COVID-19 samples were acute and others convalescent; all came from the United States, Italy and Spain. Sources were T cells, B-cell-depleted T cells, or PBMCs; the material itself was cDNA or gDNA.

Authors' processing steps: Reference gene primer amplification in the assay estimated nucleated cell counts. Libraries were prepared by immunoSEQ multiplex PCR; TCRdb keeps only in-frame clonotypes and omits some of them. The DNA gave D and trimming, while V, J and clone size come from that table. Among more than 95,000 clones listed, roughly 79% were seen once. The trim removed 6 bases at V and 7 bases at J, leaving 11 bases unmatched. CDR1 and CDR2 (germline): MDHEN, SYDVKM. The length of the CDR3 is 15 residues. The chain links TRBV28 to TRBJ2-5; 10 bases are shared with TRBD1. The sequenced sample was peripheral blood. The clonotype comes from a woman aged 70-85 years with acute or convalescent COVID-19. The DNA of the CDR3 is TGTGCCAGCAGAGGACAGGGGGGATTTCTCGGGACCCAGTACTTC. Its translation: CASRGQGGFLGTQYF.